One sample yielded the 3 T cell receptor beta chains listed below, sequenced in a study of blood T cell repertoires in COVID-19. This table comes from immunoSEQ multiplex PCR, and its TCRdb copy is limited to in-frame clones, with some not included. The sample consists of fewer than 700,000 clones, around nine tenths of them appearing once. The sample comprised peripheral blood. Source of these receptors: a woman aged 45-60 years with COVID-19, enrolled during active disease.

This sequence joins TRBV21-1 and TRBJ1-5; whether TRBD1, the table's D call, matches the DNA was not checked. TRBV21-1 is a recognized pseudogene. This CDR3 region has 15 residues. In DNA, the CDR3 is TGTGCCAGCCCAGGAGACAGGGCAAAGGTCCAGCCCCAGCATTTT. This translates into CASPGDRAKVQPQHF.

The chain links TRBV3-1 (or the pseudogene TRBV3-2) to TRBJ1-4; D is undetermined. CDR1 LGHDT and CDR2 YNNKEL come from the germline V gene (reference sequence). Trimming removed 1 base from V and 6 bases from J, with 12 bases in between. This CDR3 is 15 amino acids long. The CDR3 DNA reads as TGTGCCAGCAGCCAAGGAGAGTTGGTATATGAAAAACTGTTTTTT. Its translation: CASSQGELVYEKLFF.

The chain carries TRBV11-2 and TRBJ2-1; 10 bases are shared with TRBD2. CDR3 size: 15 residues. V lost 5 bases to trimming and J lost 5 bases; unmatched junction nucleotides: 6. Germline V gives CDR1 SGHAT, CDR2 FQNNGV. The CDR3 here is CASSVTSGANNEQFF. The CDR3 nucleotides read TGTGCCAGCAGCGTCACTAGCGGGGCCAACAATGAGCAGTTCTTC.